These T cell receptor beta chains were read from a single sample in a study of blood T cells in healthy people across ages. TCRdb reprocessed the 5' RACE reads via MiXCR and lists one record per CDR3 protein. The sample lists over 750,000 distinct CDR3 sequences; 25% were seen once. This same sample was also taken into another study, of T cells of mothers and their children.

The sample was blood. Source of these receptors: a boy younger than 18 in good health. The CDR3 runs from the conserved cysteine through the conserved F or W. Each record gives: V gene, CDR3 length, J gene, CDR3 protein.

TRBV28	17	TRBJ1-5	CASSSGTGSARNQPQHF
TRBV7-9	15	TRBJ2-1	CASSLEPSGRGHQFF
TRBV10-3	15	TRBJ1-6	CAISERGTGDSPLHF
TRBV5-1	16	TRBJ2-7	CASSLGGEGPSYEQYF
TRBV7-2	12	-	CASSLDLGEQFF
TRBV29-1	12	-	CSVEVITLEQFF
TRBV11-2	14	-	CASSSGSGSRAQYF
TRBV10-3	13	TRBJ2-3	CAIKQGGTDTQYF
TRBV7-8	12	TRBJ2-1	CASSLVSGEQFF
TRBV12-3/TRBV12-4	14	TRBJ2-1	CASSLGGGAGEQFF
TRBV6-5	14	TRBJ1-2	CASSRVGQGSLYTF
TRBV21-1	9	TRBJ2-4	CASSRHSSF
TRBV11-3	12	TRBJ2-2	CASHRGPGELFF
TRBV12-3/TRBV12-4	15	TRBJ1-4	CASSQLGRTNEKLFF
TRBV6-6	14	TRBJ2-3	CASSWERGIDTQYF
TRBV7-9	18	TRBJ1-4	CASSLGRQGSLTNEKLFF